The sequence of this T cell receptor (beta chain) was determined in a study of T cell responses to AZD1222 COVID-19 vaccine. The table lists this clone with a count of one. The CDR3 is 14 amino acids. Germline-derived CDR1 and CDR2 are MDHEN and SYDVKM. Trimming took off 3 bases at V and 1 base at J, with 9 bases between the two ends. Some clones are missing from TCRdb's copy, which holds only in-frame ones; the method was immunoSEQ multiplex PCR. This sample has under 150,000 clones, with roughly 87% found just once. The sample in question was peripheral blood, obtained on day 0 of AZD1222 vaccination. The chain carries TRBV28 and TRBJ2-5; D unclear. The receptor was derived from an adult in good health. CDR3 nucleotides: TGTGCCAGCAGTTTTACCCAGGCCCAAGAGACCCAGTACTTC. As protein: CASSFTQAQETQYF. Filled out from reference TRBV28 and TRBJ2-5, the complete variable domain reads DVKVTQSSRYLVKRTGEKVFLECVQDMDHENMFWYRQDPGLGLRLIYFSYDVKMKEKGDIPEGYSVSREKKERFSLILESASTNQTSMYLCASSFTQAQETQYFGPGTRLLVL.